These 31 T cell receptor beta chains came from one sample sequenced in a study of T cells after yellow fever vaccination. MiXCR, applied by TCRdb to the 5' RACE reads, yields one record per CDR3 protein. The sample carries 620,000 or so distinct CDR3 sequences, about a sixth recorded once. Here the sequenced sample was PBMCs, taken roughly 5 days after the first yellow fever vaccination. Every receptor here comes from a man between 18 and 29 years old who received the YFV17D yellow fever vaccine.

A few counts support this clonotype. V usage is TRBV27 and J usage is TRBJ2-2; D perhaps matches TRBD1 (5 bases). Per the germline V gene, CDR1 is MNHEY and CDR2 is SMNVEV (reference sequence). Trimming stripped 3 bases from V and 4 bases from J, with 12 bases between. The CDR3 runs 15 residues. The CDR3 loop reads CASSFGAGFTGELFF. The CDR3 nucleotides read TGTGCCAGCAGTTTTGGGGCAGGCTTCACCGGGGAGCTGTTTTTT.

The chain employs TRBV4-3 and TRBJ1-6, with a weak D call TRBD1 (6 bases). This CDR3 spans 16 amino acids. Trimming took off 0 bases at V and 7 bases at J, with 13 bases between the two ends. Germline loops: CDR1 LGHNA, CDR2 YSLEER. CDR3 bases: TGCGCCAGCAGCCAAGATCCACAGGGTAGGAATTCACCCCTCCACTTT. Its translation is CASSQDPQGRNSPLHF.

The chain links TRBV2 to TRBJ2-7; D remains ambiguous. Germline V gene data show CDR1 as SNHLY and CDR2 as FYNNEI. Trimming stripped 4 bases from V and 0 bases from J, with 16 bases between. The CDR3 is made up of 16 amino acids. CDR3 amino acids: CASSAAYSLVSYEQYF. CDR3 DNA sequence: TGTGCCAGCAGTGCGGCATACAGTTTAGTCTCCTACGAGCAGTACTTC.

The gene calls are TRBV4-2 and TRBJ1-5; D uncertain. The CDR3 sequence is 15 residues long. Between the trimmed V and J ends, which lost 0 bases and 7 bases, there was a span of 13 bases. Germline V gene sequence: CDR1 LGHNA, CDR2 YNFKEQ. The CDR3 DNA sequence: TGTGCCAGCAGCCAAGATCGAGGACCGCGCCAGCCCCAGCATTTT. The encoded protein is CASSQDRGPRQPQHF.

Ten or more counts support this clonotype. The chain recombines TRBV5-1 with TRBJ2-7; TRBD1 or TRBD2 may be the D gene (5 bases each). The ends were cut back, 0 bases at V and 6 bases at J, with 16 bases in the middle. The germline V gene encodes CDR1 SGHRS and CDR2 YFSETQ. CDR3 size: 15 residues. The CDR3 coding sequence is TGCGCCAGCAGCTTGGGAGAAATAAAGGGACCCGAGCAGTACGTC. Protein sequence: CASSLGEIKGPEQYV.

This clonotype came up a few times. The V call is TRBV27, the J call TRBJ2-7; TRBD2 agrees at 13 bases. V shed 6 bases and J 7 bases; nucleotides not matched to a gene: 6. The CDR3 runs to 14 residues. Germline V gives CDR1 MNHEY, CDR2 SMNVEV (reference sequence). The CDR3 loop reads CASRGLAGASEQYF. The CDR3, as DNA: TGTGCCAGCAGAGGACTAGCGGGGGCTTCGGAGCAGTACTTC.

The table lists this clonotype with a few counts. The V and J genes are TRBV4-3 and TRBJ1-6; 9 bases are a match to TRBD1. This CDR3 is built from 19 residues. V shed 1 base, J shed 5 bases, and the junction held 12 bases outside the gene matches. Germline V gene sequence: CDR1 LGHNA, CDR2 YSLEER. In nucleotides, the CDR3 is TGCGCCAGCAGCCAAGCATATTTCGTGGGGACAGGGAATAATTCACCCCTCCACTTT. As protein: CASSQAYFVGTGNNSPLHF.

This clonotype occurred a few times. The chain has TRBV20-1 and TRBJ1-5; TRBD1 is a possible D gene (6 bases). The V gene's germline CDR1 is DFQATT and CDR2 SNEGSKA (reference sequence). Trimming left V 5 bases short and J 0 bases short, with 8 bases between. This CDR3 is built from 13 residues. The CDR3 here is CSAGTYSNQPQHF. In nucleotides, the CDR3 is TGCAGTGCTGGGACATATAGCAATCAGCCCCAGCATTTT.

This chain connects TRBV6-1 to TRBJ2-7; weak D call: TRBD1 (6 bases). V was trimmed by 5 bases and J by 6 bases, leaving 14 bases between them. This CDR3 is built from 13 residues. The V gene's germline CDR1 is MNHNS and CDR2 SASEGT. The DNA of the CDR3 is TGTGCCAGCAGTAATTCCGGGACATCCGAGCAGTACGTC. It encodes CASSNSGTSEQYV.

This clonotype was seen many times. This chain uses TRBV5-1 with TRBJ1-6; D gene ambiguous. The CDR3 runs to 17 residues. Germline V gene sequence: CDR1 SGHRS, CDR2 YFSETQ. The V and J ends lost 2 bases and 0 bases respectively, with 12 bases between them. The CDR3 loop reads CASSFDLLSSYNSPLHF. The DNA for the CDR3 is TGCGCCAGCAGCTTTGACCTTTTAAGCTCCTATAATTCACCCCTCCACTTT.

In this sample, this clonotype turned up many times. The chain employs TRBV4-2 and TRBJ2-5; 14 bases align to TRBD2. Germline V lookup: CDR1 LGHNA, CDR2 YNFKEQ. The CDR3 has 18 amino acids. V lost 4 bases, J lost 4 bases, and 11 bases stayed unmatched. The CDR3 here is CASSPGLAGGERGETQYF. The CDR3 DNA is TGTGCCAGCAGCCCAGGACTAGCGGGGGGAGAGCGGGGAGAGACCCAGTACTTC.

This clonotype was detected only a few times. The chain recombines TRBV5-4 with TRBJ1-1; D ambiguous. Germline V gene data show CDR1 as SGHNT and CDR2 as YYREEE (reference sequence). V shed 2 bases and J shed 0 bases, with 11 bases lying between them. This CDR3 spans 15 amino acids. The CDR3 here is CASSFSTSMNTEAFF. The CDR3 nucleotides read TGTGCCAGCAGCTTCTCGACATCCATGAACACTGAAGCTTTCTTT.

V gene TRBV7-2 combines with J gene TRBJ2-5; no definite D call. Germline V gives CDR1 SGHTA, CDR2 FQGNSA. Trimming removed 4 bases at V and 1 base at J, with 13 bases between. The CDR3 is 15 residues long. CDR3 amino acids: CASSSGSVIQETQYF. For the CDR3, the DNA is TGTGCCAGCAGCTCCGGGTCTGTGATCCAAGAGACCCAGTACTTC.

V is TRBV7-2 and J is TRBJ2-5, with D hard to call. Germline V gene sequence: CDR1 SGHTA, CDR2 FQGNSA. V lost 2 bases and J 4 bases, leaving 8 bases between the germline ends. The CDR3 runs to 13 residues. CDR3 sequence: CASSLTDSETQYF. CDR3 bases: TGTGCCAGCAGCTTAACAGATTCAGAGACCCAGTACTTC.

This chain links TRBV7-2 with TRBJ2-2, with 9 bases identical to TRBD1. Trimming at V came to 1 base and at J to 6 bases, leaving 6 bases not matched to a gene. Germline V lookup: CDR1 SGHTA, CDR2 FQGNSA. The length of the CDR3 is 16 residues. The CDR3 here is CASSLDRQGGSGELFF. The CDR3, as DNA: TGTGCCAGCAGCTTAGATAGACAGGGGGGATCCGGGGAGCTGTTTTTT. The full variable domain, rest sourced from reference TRBV7-2 and TRBJ2-2, is GAGVSQSPSNKVTEKGKDVELRCDPISGHTALYWYRQSLGQGLEFLIYFQGNSAPDKSGLPSDRFSAERTGGSVSTLTIQRTQQEDSAVYLCASSLDRQGGSGELFFGEGSRLTVL.

The chain employs TRBV12-3 or TRBV12-4 and TRBJ1-6, with D perhaps matching TRBD1 (5 bases). The CDR3 is made up of 17 amino acids. V lost 3 bases, J lost 7 bases, and 19 bases lay in between. The CDR3: CASSFEPGKYENSPLHF. The DNA of the CDR3 is TGTGCCAGCAGTTTCGAGCCAGGGAAGTATGAGAATTCACCCCTCCACTTT.

J is TRBJ2-2 and V is TRBV7-3; 8 positions agree with TRBD2. Germline values: CDR1 SGHTA, CDR2 FQGTGA. V gave up 5 bases and J gave up 6 bases; unmatched junction bases: 8. The CDR3 is made up of 15 amino acids. The DNA for the CDR3 is TGTGCCAGCAGCCGTTCGGGGGGGGTCTCCGGGGAGCTGTTTTTT. It specifies CASSRSGGVSGELFF.

The genes are TRBV4-1 and TRBJ1-4; 8 bases are a match to TRBD1. This CDR3 spans 17 amino acids. CDR1 is MGHRA and CDR2 is YSYEKL in the germline V gene. J was trimmed by 8 bases and V by 1 base; bases with no gene match: 12. The CDR3 DNA reads TGCGCCAGCAGCCAAGCAGATGGTCGGACAGGGTACGAAAAACTGTTTTTT. This codes for CASSQADGRTGYEKLFF.

The chain recombines TRBV3-1 with TRBJ2-1; TRBD2 aligns across 14 bases. The CDR3 is made up of 15 amino acids. J lost 8 bases, V lost 6 bases, and 6 bases had no gene match. Germline CDR1 reads LGHDT; CDR2 reads YNNKEL (reference sequence). This CDR3 is CASRKGLAGAYEQFF. The CDR3 DNA reads as TGTGCCAGCAGGAAGGGACTAGCGGGGGCCTATGAGCAGTTCTTC.

The chain has TRBV20-1 and TRBJ1-3; no reliable D call. Germline V lookup: CDR1 DFQATT, CDR2 SNEGSKA (reference sequence). Trimming shortened V by 0 bases and J by 6 bases, and 3 bases separated the two germline ends. The CDR3 totals 11 residues. As DNA, the CDR3 is TGCAGTGCTAGAGACCAAAACACCATATATTTT. It is translated as CSARDQNTIYF.

Regarding this clonotype: One end of the junction does not line up with germline, which may come from a read error. The chain has TRBV12-3 or TRBV12-4 and TRBJ2-7; tentatively, D is TRBD2 (6 bases). The CDR3 spans 14 residues. CDR3 coding DNA: TGTGCCAGCAGTTTAAAGGGACTGGAGGCCGAGCAGGACTTC. It yields the protein CASSLKGLEAEQDF.

Regarding this clonotype: Just one base apart from a much larger clone, this may be a read error. The chain combines TRBV7-9 with TRBJ2-5; tentatively, D is TRBD1 (5 bases). V lost 7 bases and J 0 bases, leaving 9 bases between the germline ends. The CDR3 sequence is 13 residues long. Per germline, CDR1 SEHNR and CDR2 FQNEAQ (reference sequence). CDR3 in amino acids: CASNPDNQETQYF. The CDR3 DNA sequence: TGTGCCAGCAACCCGGACAACCAAGAGACCCAGTACTTC.

Turning to this clonotype: The conserved final phenylalanine or tryptophan is absent from the CDR3, which likely points to a read error. The chain has TRBV28 and TRBJ2-5, with TRBD2 matching 11 bases. The V gene's germline CDR1 is MDHEN and CDR2 SYDVKM. Trimming at V came to 3 bases and at J to 5 bases, leaving 11 bases not matched to a gene. CDR3 size: 17 residues. The CDR3 DNA sequence: TGTGCCAGCAGTTTTTTGGGTAGCGGGGGGGCCCGTGAGACCCAGTACTTA. Its translation: CASSFLGSGGARETQYL.

CDR3 in DNA: TGTGCCAGCAGCAAGCGACGACAGGCCGTCTATAATTCACCCCTCCACTTT. It translates to CASSKRRQAVYNSPLHF. The V call is TRBV13, the J call TRBJ1-6; D perhaps matches TRBD1 (6 bases). V was cut by 5 bases and J by 3 bases, with 17 bases left in between. The CDR3 is 17 residues long. Germline V gene data show CDR1 as PRHDT and CDR2 as FYEKMQ (reference sequence).

The chain uses TRBV18 and TRBJ2-6; 11 nucleotides align to TRBD2. V gave up 1 base and J gave up 2 bases; unmatched junction bases: 7. The germline V gene encodes CDR1 KGHSH and CDR2 LQKENI. The CDR3 consists of 19 residues. The CDR3 sequence: CASSPLIGLAGPGANVLTF. CDR3 bases: TGTGCCAGCTCACCACTAATAGGACTAGCGGGTCCTGGGGCCAACGTCCTGACTTTC. The whole variable domain, filled in from reference TRBV18 and TRBJ2-6, reads NAGVMQNPRHLVRRRGQEARLRCSPMKGHSHVYWYRQLPEEGLKFMVYLQKENIIDESGMPKERFSAEFPKEGPSILRIQQVVRGDSAAYFCASSPLIGLAGPGANVLTFGAGSRLTVL.

V and J are TRBV5-5 and TRBJ2-7; D unclear. Trimming took off 0 bases at V and 0 bases at J, with 13 bases between the two ends. Germline CDR1 and CDR2: SGHKS and YYEKEE (reference sequence). This CDR3 has 16 amino acids. The CDR3 loop reads CASSLAAIRSSYEQYV. The CDR3 DNA sequence: TGTGCCAGCAGCTTGGCAGCGATCAGGAGCTCCTACGAGCAGTACGTC.

This clonotype has ten or more counts. The V gene is TRBV9, the J gene TRBJ2-3, with 9 bases lining up with TRBD2. CDR1 is SGDLS and CDR2 is YYNGEE in the germline V gene. The junction had 10 bases not matched to a gene; V was cut back by 10 bases and J by 4 bases. The CDR3 covers 14 residues. CDR3 DNA sequence: TGTGCCTCCAAGCGGGGGGCCGGGGCAGATACGCAGTATTTT. Residues: CASKRGAGADTQYF. The full variable domain, in which reference TRBV9 and TRBJ2-3 provide the parts outside the CDR3, is DSGVTQTPKHLITATGQRVTLRCSPRSGDLSVYWYQQSLDQGLQFLIQYYNGEERAKGNILERFSAQQFPDLHSELNLSSLELGDSALYFCASKRGAGADTQYFGPGTRLTVL.

This clonotype has only a few counts. The chain has TRBV6-1 and TRBJ2-7, with D possibly called TRBD1 or TRBD2 (5 bases each). CDR3 length equals 15 residues. Germline V lookup: CDR1 MNHNS, CDR2 SASEGT. Deletions cut 7 bases from V and 4 bases from J, with 20 bases between. Written as DNA, the CDR3 is TGTGCCAGCACCTTCGGGGCCCTAGGACAATACGAGCAGTACTTC. Translation: CASTFGALGQYEQYF.

The chain combines TRBV5-4 with TRBJ2-7; D is undetermined. The CDR3 contains 11 residues. Looked up from germline, CDR1 is SGHNT and CDR2 is YYREEE (reference sequence). V was trimmed by 1 base and J by 6 bases, leaving 5 bases between them. CDR3 sequence (DNA): TGTGCCAGCAGCTTGAGGTCCGAGCAGTACTTC. Amino acid sequence: CASSLRSEQYF.

This clonotype was seen only a few times. The chain employs TRBV6-2 or TRBV6-3 and TRBJ2-7, with D uncertain. The V gene's germline CDR1 is MNHEY and CDR2 SVGEGT. Trimming left V 6 bases short and J 7 bases short, with 19 bases between. CDR3 length: 14 amino acids. The CDR3 loop reads CASRPSRAVWEQYF. In nucleotides, the CDR3 is TGTGCCAGCAGACCCTCCCGGGCCGTCTGGGAGCAGTACTTC.

This clonotype has only one observation. CDR3 protein: CASSRAQEETQYF. DNA for the CDR3: TGTGCCAGCAGCCGGGCCCAGGAAGAGACCCAGTACTTC. The chain joins TRBV7-2 to TRBJ2-5, with D uncertain. The V and J ends lost 5 bases and 3 bases respectively, with 10 bases between them. Germline V lookup: CDR1 SGHTA, CDR2 FQGNSA. The CDR3 extends over 13 amino acids.